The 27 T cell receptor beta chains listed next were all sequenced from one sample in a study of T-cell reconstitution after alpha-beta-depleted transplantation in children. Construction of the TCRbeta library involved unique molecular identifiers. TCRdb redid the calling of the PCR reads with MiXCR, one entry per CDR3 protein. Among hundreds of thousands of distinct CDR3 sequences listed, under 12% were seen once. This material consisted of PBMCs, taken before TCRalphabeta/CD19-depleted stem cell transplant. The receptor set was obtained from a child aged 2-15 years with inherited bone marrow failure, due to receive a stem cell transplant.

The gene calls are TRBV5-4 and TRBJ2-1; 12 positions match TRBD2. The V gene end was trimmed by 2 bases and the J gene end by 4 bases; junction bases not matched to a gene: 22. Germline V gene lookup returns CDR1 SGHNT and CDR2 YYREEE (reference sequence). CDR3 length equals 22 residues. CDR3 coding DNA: TGTGCCAGCAGCTTACCCAAGGCCTGGGCTAGCGGGAGGGCCATCGTATACAATGAGCAGTTCTTC. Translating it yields CASSLPKAWASGRAIVYNEQFF.

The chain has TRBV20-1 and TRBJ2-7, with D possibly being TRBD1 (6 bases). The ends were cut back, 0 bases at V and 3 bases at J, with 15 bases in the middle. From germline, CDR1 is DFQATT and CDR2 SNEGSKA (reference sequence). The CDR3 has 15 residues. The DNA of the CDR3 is TGCAGTGCTAGAGATCTAGGGCAGGGGAACTACGAGCAGTACTTC. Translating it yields CSARDLGQGNYEQYF.

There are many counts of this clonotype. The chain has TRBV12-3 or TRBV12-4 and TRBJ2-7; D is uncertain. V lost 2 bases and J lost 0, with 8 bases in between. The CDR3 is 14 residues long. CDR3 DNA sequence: TGTGCCAGCAGTTTAATGGCGGACTCCTACGAGCAGTACTTC. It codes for CASSLMADSYEQYF.

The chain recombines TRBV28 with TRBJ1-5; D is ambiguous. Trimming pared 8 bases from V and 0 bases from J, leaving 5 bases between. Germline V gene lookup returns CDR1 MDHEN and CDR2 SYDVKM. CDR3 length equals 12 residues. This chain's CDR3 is CASHFSNQPQHF. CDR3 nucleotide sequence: TGTGCCAGCCATTTTAGCAATCAGCCCCAGCATTTT.

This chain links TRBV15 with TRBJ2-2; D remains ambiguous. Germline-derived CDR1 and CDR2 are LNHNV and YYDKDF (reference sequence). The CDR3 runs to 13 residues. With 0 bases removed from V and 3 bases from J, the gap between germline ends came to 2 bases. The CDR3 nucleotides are TGTGCCACCAGCAGAGAAGACACCGGGGAGCTGTTTTTT. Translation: CATSREDTGELFF.

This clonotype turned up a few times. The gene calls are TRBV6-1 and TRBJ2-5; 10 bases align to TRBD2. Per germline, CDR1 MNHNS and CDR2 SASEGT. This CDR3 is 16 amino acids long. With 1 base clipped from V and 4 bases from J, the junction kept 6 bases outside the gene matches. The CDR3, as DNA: TGTGCCAGCAGTGAAGTTCTAGCGGGAGCGGGAGAGACCCAGTACTTC. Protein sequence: CASSEVLAGAGETQYF.

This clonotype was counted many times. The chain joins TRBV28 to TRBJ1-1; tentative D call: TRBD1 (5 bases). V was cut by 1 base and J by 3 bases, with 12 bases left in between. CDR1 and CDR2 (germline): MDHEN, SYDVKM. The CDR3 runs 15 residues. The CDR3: CASSLLEGIHTEAFF. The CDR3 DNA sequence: TGTGCCAGCAGTTTATTGGAGGGGATTCACACTGAAGCTTTCTTT.

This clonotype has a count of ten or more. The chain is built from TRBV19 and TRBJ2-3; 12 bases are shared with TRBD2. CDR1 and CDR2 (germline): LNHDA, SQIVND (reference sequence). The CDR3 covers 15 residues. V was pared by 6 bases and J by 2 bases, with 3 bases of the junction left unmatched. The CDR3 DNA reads TGTGCCAGTAGGGGACTAGCGGGCCCCACAGATACGCAGTATTTT. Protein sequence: CASRGLAGPTDTQYF.

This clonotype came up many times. Here the CDR3 reads CASSERIGDRLYEQYF. As DNA, the CDR3 is TGCGCCAGCAGCGAACGGATTGGGGACAGACTCTACGAGCAGTACTTC. V and J are TRBV4-3 and TRBJ2-7; TRBD1 matches 7 bases. CDR1 and CDR2 from the germline V gene are LGHNA and YSLEER. This CDR3 spans 16 amino acids. Trimming at V came to 5 bases and at J to 3 bases, leaving 13 bases not matched to a gene.

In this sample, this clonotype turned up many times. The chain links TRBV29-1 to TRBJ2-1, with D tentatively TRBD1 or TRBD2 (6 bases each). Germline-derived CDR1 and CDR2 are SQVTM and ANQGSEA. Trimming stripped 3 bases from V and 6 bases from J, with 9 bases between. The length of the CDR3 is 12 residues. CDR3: CSVDPGANEQFF. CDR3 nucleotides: TGCAGCGTTGACCCGGGGGCCAATGAGCAGTTCTTC.

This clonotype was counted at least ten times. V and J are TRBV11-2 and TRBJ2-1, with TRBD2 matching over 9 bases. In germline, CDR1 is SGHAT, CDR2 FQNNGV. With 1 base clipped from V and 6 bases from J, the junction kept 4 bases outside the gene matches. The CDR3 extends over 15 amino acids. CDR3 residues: CASSLAPAGGNEQFF. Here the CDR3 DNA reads TGTGCCAGCAGCTTAGCTCCAGCGGGAGGCAATGAGCAGTTCTTC. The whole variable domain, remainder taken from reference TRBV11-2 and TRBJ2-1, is EAGVAQSPRYKIIEKRQSVAFWCNPISGHATLYWYQQILGQGPKLLIQFQNNGVVDDSQLPKDRFSAERLKGVDSTLKIQPAKLEDSAVYLCASSLAPAGGNEQFFGPGTRLTVL.

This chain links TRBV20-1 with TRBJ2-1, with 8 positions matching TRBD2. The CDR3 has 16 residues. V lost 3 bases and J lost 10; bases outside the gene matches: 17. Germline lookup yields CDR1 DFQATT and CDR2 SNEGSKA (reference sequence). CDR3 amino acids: CSARPRVAGRLVEQFF. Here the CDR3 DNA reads TGCAGTGCTAGGCCGAGGGTAGCGGGAAGGTTGGTGGAGCAGTTCTTC.

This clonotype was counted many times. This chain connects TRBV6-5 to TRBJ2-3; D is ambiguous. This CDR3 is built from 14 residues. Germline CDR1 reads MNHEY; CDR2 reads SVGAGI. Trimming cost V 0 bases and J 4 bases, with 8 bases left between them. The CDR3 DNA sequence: TGTGCCAGCAGTTACTCGAACGCAGCAGATACGCAGTATTTT. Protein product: CASSYSNAADTQYF.

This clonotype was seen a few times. The CDR3 protein is CASSRSGRAYEQYF. For the CDR3, the DNA is TGTGCCAGCAGCCGTAGCGGGAGGGCCTACGAGCAGTACTTC. The chain employs TRBV7-9 and TRBJ2-7; 11 nucleotides align to TRBD2. V shed 5 bases and J 2 bases; nucleotides not matched to a gene: 2. Germline CDR1 and CDR2: SEHNR and FQNEAQ (reference sequence). CDR3 size: 14 residues.

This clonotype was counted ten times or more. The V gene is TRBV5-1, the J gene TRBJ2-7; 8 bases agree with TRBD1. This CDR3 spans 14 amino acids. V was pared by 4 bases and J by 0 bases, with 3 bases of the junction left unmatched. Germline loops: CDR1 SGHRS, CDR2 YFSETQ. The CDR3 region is CASSRGQGSYEQYF. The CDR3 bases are TGCGCCAGCAGCCGAGGACAGGGCTCCTACGAGCAGTACTTC.

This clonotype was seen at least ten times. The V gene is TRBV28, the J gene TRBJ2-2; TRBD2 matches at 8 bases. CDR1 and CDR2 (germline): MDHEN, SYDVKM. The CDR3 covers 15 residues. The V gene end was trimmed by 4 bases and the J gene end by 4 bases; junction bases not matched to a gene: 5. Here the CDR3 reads CASSYGRAPTGELFF. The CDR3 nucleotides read TGTGCCAGCAGTTACGGGAGGGCCCCCACCGGGGAGCTGTTTTTT.

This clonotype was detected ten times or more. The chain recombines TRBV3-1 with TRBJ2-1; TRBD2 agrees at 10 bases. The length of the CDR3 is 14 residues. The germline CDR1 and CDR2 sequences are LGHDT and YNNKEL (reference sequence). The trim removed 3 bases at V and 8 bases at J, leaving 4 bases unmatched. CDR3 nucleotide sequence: TGTGCCAGCAGCCAGAGCGGGAGGGTGGATGAGCAGTTCTTC. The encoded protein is CASSQSGRVDEQFF.

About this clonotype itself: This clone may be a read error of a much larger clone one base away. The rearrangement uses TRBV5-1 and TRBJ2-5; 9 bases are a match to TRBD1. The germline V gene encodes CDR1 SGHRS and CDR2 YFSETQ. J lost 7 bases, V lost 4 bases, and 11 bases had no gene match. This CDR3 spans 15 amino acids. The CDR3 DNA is TGCGCCAGCAGCCCGGCGGGGACAGGGCAGGTGACCCAGTACTTC. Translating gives CASSPAGTGQVTQYF.

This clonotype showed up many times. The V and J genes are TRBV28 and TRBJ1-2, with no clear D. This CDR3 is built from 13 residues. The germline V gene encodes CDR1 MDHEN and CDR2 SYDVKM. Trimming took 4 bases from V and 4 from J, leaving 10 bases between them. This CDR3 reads CASSYGLFYGYTF. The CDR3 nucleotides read TGTGCCAGCAGTTACGGATTATTCTATGGCTACACCTTC.

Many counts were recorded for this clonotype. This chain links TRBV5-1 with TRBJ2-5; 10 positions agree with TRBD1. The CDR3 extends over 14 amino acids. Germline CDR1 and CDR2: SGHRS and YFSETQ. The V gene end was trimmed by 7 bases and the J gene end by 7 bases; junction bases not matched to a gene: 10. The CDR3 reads CASQTGTGDVTQYF. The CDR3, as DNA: TGCGCCAGCCAGACCGGGACAGGGGATGTGACCCAGTACTTC.

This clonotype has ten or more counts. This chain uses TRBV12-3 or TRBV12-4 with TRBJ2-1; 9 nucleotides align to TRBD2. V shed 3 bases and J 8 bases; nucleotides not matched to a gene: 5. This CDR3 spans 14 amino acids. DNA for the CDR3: TGTGCCAGCAGTTTGGTAGCGGGAGTCTATGAGCAGTTCTTC. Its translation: CASSLVAGVYEQFF.

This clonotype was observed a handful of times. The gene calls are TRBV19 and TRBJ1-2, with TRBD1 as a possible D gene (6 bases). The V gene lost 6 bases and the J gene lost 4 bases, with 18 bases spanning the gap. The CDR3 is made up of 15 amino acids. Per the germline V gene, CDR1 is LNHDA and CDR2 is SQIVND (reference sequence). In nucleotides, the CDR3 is TGTGCCAGTAGCCAGCCGGGGGACATGCCCTATGGCTACACCTTC. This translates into CASSQPGDMPYGYTF.

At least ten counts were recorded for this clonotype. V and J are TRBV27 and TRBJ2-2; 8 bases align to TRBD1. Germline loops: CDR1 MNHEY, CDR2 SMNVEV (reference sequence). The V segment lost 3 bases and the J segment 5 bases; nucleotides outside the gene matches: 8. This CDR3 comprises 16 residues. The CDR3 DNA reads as TGTGCCAGCAGTTTTCACGGCAGGGGGCCGACCGGGGAGCTGTTTTTT. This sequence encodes CASSFHGRGPTGELFF.

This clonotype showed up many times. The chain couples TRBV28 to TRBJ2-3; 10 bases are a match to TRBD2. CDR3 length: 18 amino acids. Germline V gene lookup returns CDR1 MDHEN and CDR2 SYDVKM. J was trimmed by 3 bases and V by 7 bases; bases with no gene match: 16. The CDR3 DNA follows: TGTGCCAGCACCCTCTTAGCGGGGGGCCTTGGAGGGACAGATACGCAGTATTTT. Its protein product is CASTLLAGGLGGTDTQYF.

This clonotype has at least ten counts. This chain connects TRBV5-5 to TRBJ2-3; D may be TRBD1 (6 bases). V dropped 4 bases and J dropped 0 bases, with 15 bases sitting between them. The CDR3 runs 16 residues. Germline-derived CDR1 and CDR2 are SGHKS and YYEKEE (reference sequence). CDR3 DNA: TGTGCCAGCAGCCAAAGGGGGAGCCCTAGCACAGATACGCAGTATTTT. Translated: CASSQRGSPSTDTQYF.

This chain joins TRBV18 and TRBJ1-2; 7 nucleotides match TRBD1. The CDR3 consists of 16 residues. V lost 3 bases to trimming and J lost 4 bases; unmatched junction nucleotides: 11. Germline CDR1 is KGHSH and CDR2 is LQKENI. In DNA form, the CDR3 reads TGTGCCAGCTCACCCCGCGGGACAGTTGTCGGCTATGGCTACACCTTC. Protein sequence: CASSPRGTVVGYGYTF.

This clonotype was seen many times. The chain's CDR3 is CSVEGLRDGEQFF. DNA of the CDR3: TGCAGCGTTGAAGGATTGCGAGACGGTGAGCAGTTCTTC. The chain is built from TRBV29-1 and TRBJ2-1; D not resolved. Germline V gene data show CDR1 as SQVTM and CDR2 as ANQGSEA. The CDR3 length is 13 residues. V was clipped by 1 base and J by 9 bases, with 13 bases between them.